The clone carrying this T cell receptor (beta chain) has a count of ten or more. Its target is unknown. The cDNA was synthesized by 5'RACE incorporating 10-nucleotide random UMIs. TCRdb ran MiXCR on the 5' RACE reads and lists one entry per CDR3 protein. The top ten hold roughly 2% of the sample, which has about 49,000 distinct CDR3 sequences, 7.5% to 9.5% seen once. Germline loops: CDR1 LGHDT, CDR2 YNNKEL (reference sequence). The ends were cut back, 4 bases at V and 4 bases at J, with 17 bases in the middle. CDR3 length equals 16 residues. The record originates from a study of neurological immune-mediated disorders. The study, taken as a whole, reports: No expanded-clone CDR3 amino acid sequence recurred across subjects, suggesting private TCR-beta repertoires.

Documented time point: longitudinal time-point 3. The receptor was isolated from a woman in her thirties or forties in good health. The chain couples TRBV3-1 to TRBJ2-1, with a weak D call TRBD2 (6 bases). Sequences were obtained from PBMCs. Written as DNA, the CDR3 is TGTGCCAGCAGCCGATCCGGGACTGGAGTGTACAATGAGCAGTTCTTC. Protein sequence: CASSRSGTGVYNEQFF.